This T cell receptor beta chain was profiled in a study of blood T cell repertoires in COVID-19. Study information: PBMCs, B-cell-depleted T cells, or T cells were the source of the cDNA or gDNA that made up the material.

Germline V CDR1 and CDR2: LGHNA, YNFKEQ. The ends lost 0 bases at V and 6 bases at J; junction bases unmatched: 4. There are 16 residues in the CDR3. Methods used by the authors: Quantification of nucleated cells was approximated via reference gene primer amplification. Generated by immunoSEQ multiplex PCR, the TCRdb table keeps only in-frame clones and is missing some. V and J calls and clone size follow that table, whereas D and trimming were derived from the DNA. The sample lists some 490,000 clones, approximately 83% seen once, with more than 3% in the top ten. This sequence was found in a human donor in a cohort sampled during active COVID-19. Sequenced: peripheral blood. This rearrangement joins TRBV4-2 to TRBJ2-2, with 10 bases aligning to TRBD2. The CDR3 loop is CASSQDSGRLAGELFF. CDR3 in DNA: TGTGCCAGCAGCCAAGATAGCGGGAGGCTAGCCGGGGAGCTGTTTTTT.